The following is a T cell receptor beta chain sequence with its context. These data are taken from a study of control samples from healthy donors and cancer patients. The CDR3 covers 17 residues. The germline gives CDR1 SGHTA, CDR2 FQGNSA. V lost 1 base, J lost 3 bases, and 18 bases lay in between. Assay: immunoSEQ multiplex PCR; the TCRdb copy retains only in-frame clones and omits some. The sample has roughly 130,000 clones; under 95% are singletons. Specimen: PBMCs. The clonotype originates from a man aged 50 to 59 with head and neck cancer. V and J are TRBV7-2 and TRBJ1-2; D call uncertain. As DNA, the CDR3 is TGTGCCAGCAGCTTAGATCGAGTCGCCCATACCTACTATGGCTACACCTTC. Its protein is CASSLDRVAHTYYGYTF.